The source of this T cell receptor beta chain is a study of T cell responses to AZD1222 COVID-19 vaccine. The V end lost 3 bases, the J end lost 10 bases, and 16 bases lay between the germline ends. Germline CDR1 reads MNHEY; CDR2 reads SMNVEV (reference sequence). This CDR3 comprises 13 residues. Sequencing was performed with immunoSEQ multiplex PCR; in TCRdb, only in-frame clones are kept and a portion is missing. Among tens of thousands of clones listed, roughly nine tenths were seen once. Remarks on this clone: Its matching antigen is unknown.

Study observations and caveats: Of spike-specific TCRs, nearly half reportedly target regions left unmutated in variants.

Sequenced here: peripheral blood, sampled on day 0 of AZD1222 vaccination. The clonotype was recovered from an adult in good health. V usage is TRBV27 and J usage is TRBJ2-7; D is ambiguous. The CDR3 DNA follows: TGTGCCAGCAGTTTTTCCGTAAGCTTCCAACAGTACTTC. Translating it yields CASSFSVSFQQYF.